This T cell receptor (beta chain) appears in the sequencing data of a study of T cells in Graves' hyperthyroidism and ophthalmopathy. Study findings and constraints: Ophthalmopathy and stable hyperthyroidism were separated by a 13 V-J model. Most thyroid-expanded clonotypes above 0.001 were also found in blood.

V gave up 4 bases and J gave up 7 bases, with 11 bases separating them. The length of the CDR3 is 13 residues. It was RNA transcripts that yielded the amplified TCR beta CDR3 regions. HTBI primers were the set used in a first-round RT-PCR of the TCR CDR3. TCRdb recomputed calls from the multiplex PCR reads with MiXCR, one row per CDR3 protein. Of 90,000 to 120,000 distinct CDR3 sequences listed, 15% to 20% are singletons. This clonotype was found many times. Its antigen is still unknown. PBMCs were obtained from under 13 ml fresh peripheral blood. The gene calls are TRBV12-3 or TRBV12-4 and TRBJ1-5; weak D call: TRBD1 (6 bases). The source of this sequence is a woman aged 50 to 65 with Graves' hyperthyroidism. Material for sequencing was blood. The CDR3 sequence is CASSSTGIQPQHF. The CDR3 region has the DNA TGTGCCAGCAGTTCCACAGGGATCCAGCCCCAGCATTTT.